Shown below are 13 T cell receptor beta chains from a single sample sequenced in a study of blood T cell repertoires in COVID-19. Repertoires were generated with immunoSEQ multiplex PCR, while TCRdb's copy carries only in-frame clones and drops some. The table records around 250,000 clones, 80% to 90% of them present only once. The sequenced sample was peripheral blood. All receptors derive from a man at least 80 years old with acute or convalescent COVID-19.

The chain combines TRBV5-6 with TRBJ2-3, with 15 bases that match TRBD2. Germline CDR1 and CDR2: SGHDT and YYEEEE. J was trimmed by 3 bases and V by 6 bases; bases with no gene match: 5. This CDR3 comprises 16 residues. CDR3 residues: CASTPGTSGGTDTQYF. CDR3 coding DNA: TGTGCCAGCACCCCCGGGACTAGCGGGGGGACAGATACGCAGTATTTT.

This chain links TRBV28 with TRBJ1-4; TRBD1 aligns across 9 bases. J lost 6 bases, V lost 4 bases, and 6 bases had no gene match. This CDR3 region has 15 residues. Germline CDR1 reads MDHEN; CDR2 reads SYDVKM. CDR3 sequence reads: CASSSPTGGDEKLFF. CDR3 DNA sequence: TGTGCCAGCAGTTCTCCAACAGGGGGCGATGAAAAACTGTTTTTT.

The count of this clone is one. The J gene is TRBJ1-6, the V gene TRBV28; D unclear. This CDR3 contains 12 residues. Trimming stripped 4 bases from V and 5 bases from J, with 3 bases between. CDR1 and CDR2 (germline): MDHEN, SYDVKM. Here the CDR3 reads CASSSNNSPLHF. Here the CDR3 DNA reads TGTGCCAGCAGTTCAAATAATTCACCCCTCCACTTT.

The chain recombines TRBV6-5 with TRBJ2-7; D call uncertain. Trimming removed 8 bases at V and 6 bases at J, with 14 bases between. Germline lookup yields CDR1 MNHEY and CDR2 SVGAGI. The length of the CDR3 is 12 residues. CDR3 bases: TGTGCCAGCCCCTCTCGACTGGGCGAGCAGTACTTC. Its protein product is CASPSRLGEQYF.

The rearrangement uses TRBV19 and TRBJ1-6; 10 nucleotides align to TRBD1. V dropped 5 bases and J dropped 10; count of bases not matched to a gene: 5. Germline V CDR1 and CDR2: LNHDA, SQIVND (reference sequence). The CDR3 sequence is 14 residues long. CDR3 DNA sequence: TGTGCCAGTAGTTCGACAGGGGGCGGCTCACCCCTCCACTTT. The encoded protein is CASSSTGGGSPLHF.

V gene TRBV7-3 combines with J gene TRBJ2-2, with 7 nucleotides matching TRBD1. V dropped 5 bases and J dropped 7; count of bases not matched to a gene: 4. The CDR3 length is 13 residues. The V gene's germline CDR1 is SGHTA and CDR2 FQGTGA. CDR3 amino acids: CASSPRTGGELFF. CDR3 in DNA: TGTGCCAGCAGCCCAAGGACAGGCGGGGAGCTGTTTTTT.

The chain combines TRBV5-1 with TRBJ2-7; 7 bases align to TRBD1. There are 13 residues in the CDR3. From germline, CDR1 is SGHRS and CDR2 YFSETQ. V lost 3 bases and J lost 3; bases outside the gene matches: 3. CDR3 sequence reads: CASSYWTGYEQYF. The CDR3, as DNA: TGCGCCAGCAGCTATTGGACAGGCTACGAGCAGTACTTC.

J is TRBJ1-5 and V is TRBV28, with 9 positions matching TRBD1. V was pared by 10 bases and J by 4 bases, with 11 bases of the junction left unmatched. Germline CDR1 is MDHEN and CDR2 is SYDVKM. This CDR3 region has 15 residues. The CDR3 DNA follows: TGTGCCACGGGCCCGGGACAGGGTGATAATCAGCCCCAGCATTTT. Protein product: CATGPGQGDNQPQHF.

This rearrangement joins TRBV9 to TRBJ1-1; 7 bases are shared with TRBD1. Germline trimming cut 0 bases from V and 4 bases from J; bases unmatched to any gene: 3. This CDR3 has 14 amino acids. Germline CDR1 reads SGDLS; CDR2 reads YYNGEE. The CDR3 DNA reads TGTGCCAGCAGCGTAGCGGGGACAGCCACTGAAGCTTTCTTT. As protein: CASSVAGTATEAFF.

The chain is built from TRBV3-1 (or the pseudogene TRBV3-2) and TRBJ2-4; a possible D gene is TRBD1 (6 bases). Trimming cost V 3 bases and J 0 bases, with 12 bases left between them. In germline, CDR1 is LGHDT, CDR2 YNNKEL (reference sequence). The CDR3 sequence is 16 residues long. The CDR3 DNA is TGTGCCAGCAGCCAGGGGGCCGGGAAAGCCAAAAACATTCAGTACTTC. This encodes CASSQGAGKAKNIQYF.

This chain links TRBV3-1 (or the pseudogene TRBV3-2) with TRBJ2-2, with D possibly TRBD1 on 5 matching bases. V dropped 3 bases and J dropped 2 bases, with 16 bases sitting between them. Germline CDR1 reads LGHDT; CDR2 reads YNNKEL (reference sequence). The CDR3 extends over 17 amino acids. CDR3 loop: CASSQRILGPNTGELFF. CDR3 bases: TGTGCCAGCAGCCAGAGGATTTTGGGGCCCAACACCGGGGAGCTGTTTTTT.

J is TRBJ2-7 and V is TRBV18, with D uncertain. V was pared by 2 bases and J by 1 base, with 12 bases between. CDR3 size: 15 residues. The germline gives CDR1 KGHSH, CDR2 LQKENI. CDR3 nucleotide sequence: TGTGCCAGCTCACCAGTAACTACCTTTTCCTACGAGCAGTACTTC. As protein: CASSPVTTFSYEQYF. Drawing the rest from reference TRBV18 and TRBJ2-7, the complete variable domain is NAGVMQNPRHLVRRRGQEARLRCSPMKGHSHVYWYRQLPEEGLKFMVYLQKENIIDESGMPKERFSAEFPKEGPSILRIQQVVRGDSAAYFCASSPVTTFSYEQYFGPGTRLTVT.

The genes are TRBV6-5 and TRBJ2-2; tentatively, D is TRBD1 (6 bases). This CDR3 comprises 16 residues. The V and J ends lost 0 bases and 8 bases respectively, with 16 bases between them. Germline V lookup: CDR1 MNHEY, CDR2 SVGAGI. The DNA for the CDR3 is TGTGCCAGCAGTTACTCGCCAGGGGTTTCGGGTGGGGAGCTGTTTTTT. It translates to CASSYSPGVSGGELFF.